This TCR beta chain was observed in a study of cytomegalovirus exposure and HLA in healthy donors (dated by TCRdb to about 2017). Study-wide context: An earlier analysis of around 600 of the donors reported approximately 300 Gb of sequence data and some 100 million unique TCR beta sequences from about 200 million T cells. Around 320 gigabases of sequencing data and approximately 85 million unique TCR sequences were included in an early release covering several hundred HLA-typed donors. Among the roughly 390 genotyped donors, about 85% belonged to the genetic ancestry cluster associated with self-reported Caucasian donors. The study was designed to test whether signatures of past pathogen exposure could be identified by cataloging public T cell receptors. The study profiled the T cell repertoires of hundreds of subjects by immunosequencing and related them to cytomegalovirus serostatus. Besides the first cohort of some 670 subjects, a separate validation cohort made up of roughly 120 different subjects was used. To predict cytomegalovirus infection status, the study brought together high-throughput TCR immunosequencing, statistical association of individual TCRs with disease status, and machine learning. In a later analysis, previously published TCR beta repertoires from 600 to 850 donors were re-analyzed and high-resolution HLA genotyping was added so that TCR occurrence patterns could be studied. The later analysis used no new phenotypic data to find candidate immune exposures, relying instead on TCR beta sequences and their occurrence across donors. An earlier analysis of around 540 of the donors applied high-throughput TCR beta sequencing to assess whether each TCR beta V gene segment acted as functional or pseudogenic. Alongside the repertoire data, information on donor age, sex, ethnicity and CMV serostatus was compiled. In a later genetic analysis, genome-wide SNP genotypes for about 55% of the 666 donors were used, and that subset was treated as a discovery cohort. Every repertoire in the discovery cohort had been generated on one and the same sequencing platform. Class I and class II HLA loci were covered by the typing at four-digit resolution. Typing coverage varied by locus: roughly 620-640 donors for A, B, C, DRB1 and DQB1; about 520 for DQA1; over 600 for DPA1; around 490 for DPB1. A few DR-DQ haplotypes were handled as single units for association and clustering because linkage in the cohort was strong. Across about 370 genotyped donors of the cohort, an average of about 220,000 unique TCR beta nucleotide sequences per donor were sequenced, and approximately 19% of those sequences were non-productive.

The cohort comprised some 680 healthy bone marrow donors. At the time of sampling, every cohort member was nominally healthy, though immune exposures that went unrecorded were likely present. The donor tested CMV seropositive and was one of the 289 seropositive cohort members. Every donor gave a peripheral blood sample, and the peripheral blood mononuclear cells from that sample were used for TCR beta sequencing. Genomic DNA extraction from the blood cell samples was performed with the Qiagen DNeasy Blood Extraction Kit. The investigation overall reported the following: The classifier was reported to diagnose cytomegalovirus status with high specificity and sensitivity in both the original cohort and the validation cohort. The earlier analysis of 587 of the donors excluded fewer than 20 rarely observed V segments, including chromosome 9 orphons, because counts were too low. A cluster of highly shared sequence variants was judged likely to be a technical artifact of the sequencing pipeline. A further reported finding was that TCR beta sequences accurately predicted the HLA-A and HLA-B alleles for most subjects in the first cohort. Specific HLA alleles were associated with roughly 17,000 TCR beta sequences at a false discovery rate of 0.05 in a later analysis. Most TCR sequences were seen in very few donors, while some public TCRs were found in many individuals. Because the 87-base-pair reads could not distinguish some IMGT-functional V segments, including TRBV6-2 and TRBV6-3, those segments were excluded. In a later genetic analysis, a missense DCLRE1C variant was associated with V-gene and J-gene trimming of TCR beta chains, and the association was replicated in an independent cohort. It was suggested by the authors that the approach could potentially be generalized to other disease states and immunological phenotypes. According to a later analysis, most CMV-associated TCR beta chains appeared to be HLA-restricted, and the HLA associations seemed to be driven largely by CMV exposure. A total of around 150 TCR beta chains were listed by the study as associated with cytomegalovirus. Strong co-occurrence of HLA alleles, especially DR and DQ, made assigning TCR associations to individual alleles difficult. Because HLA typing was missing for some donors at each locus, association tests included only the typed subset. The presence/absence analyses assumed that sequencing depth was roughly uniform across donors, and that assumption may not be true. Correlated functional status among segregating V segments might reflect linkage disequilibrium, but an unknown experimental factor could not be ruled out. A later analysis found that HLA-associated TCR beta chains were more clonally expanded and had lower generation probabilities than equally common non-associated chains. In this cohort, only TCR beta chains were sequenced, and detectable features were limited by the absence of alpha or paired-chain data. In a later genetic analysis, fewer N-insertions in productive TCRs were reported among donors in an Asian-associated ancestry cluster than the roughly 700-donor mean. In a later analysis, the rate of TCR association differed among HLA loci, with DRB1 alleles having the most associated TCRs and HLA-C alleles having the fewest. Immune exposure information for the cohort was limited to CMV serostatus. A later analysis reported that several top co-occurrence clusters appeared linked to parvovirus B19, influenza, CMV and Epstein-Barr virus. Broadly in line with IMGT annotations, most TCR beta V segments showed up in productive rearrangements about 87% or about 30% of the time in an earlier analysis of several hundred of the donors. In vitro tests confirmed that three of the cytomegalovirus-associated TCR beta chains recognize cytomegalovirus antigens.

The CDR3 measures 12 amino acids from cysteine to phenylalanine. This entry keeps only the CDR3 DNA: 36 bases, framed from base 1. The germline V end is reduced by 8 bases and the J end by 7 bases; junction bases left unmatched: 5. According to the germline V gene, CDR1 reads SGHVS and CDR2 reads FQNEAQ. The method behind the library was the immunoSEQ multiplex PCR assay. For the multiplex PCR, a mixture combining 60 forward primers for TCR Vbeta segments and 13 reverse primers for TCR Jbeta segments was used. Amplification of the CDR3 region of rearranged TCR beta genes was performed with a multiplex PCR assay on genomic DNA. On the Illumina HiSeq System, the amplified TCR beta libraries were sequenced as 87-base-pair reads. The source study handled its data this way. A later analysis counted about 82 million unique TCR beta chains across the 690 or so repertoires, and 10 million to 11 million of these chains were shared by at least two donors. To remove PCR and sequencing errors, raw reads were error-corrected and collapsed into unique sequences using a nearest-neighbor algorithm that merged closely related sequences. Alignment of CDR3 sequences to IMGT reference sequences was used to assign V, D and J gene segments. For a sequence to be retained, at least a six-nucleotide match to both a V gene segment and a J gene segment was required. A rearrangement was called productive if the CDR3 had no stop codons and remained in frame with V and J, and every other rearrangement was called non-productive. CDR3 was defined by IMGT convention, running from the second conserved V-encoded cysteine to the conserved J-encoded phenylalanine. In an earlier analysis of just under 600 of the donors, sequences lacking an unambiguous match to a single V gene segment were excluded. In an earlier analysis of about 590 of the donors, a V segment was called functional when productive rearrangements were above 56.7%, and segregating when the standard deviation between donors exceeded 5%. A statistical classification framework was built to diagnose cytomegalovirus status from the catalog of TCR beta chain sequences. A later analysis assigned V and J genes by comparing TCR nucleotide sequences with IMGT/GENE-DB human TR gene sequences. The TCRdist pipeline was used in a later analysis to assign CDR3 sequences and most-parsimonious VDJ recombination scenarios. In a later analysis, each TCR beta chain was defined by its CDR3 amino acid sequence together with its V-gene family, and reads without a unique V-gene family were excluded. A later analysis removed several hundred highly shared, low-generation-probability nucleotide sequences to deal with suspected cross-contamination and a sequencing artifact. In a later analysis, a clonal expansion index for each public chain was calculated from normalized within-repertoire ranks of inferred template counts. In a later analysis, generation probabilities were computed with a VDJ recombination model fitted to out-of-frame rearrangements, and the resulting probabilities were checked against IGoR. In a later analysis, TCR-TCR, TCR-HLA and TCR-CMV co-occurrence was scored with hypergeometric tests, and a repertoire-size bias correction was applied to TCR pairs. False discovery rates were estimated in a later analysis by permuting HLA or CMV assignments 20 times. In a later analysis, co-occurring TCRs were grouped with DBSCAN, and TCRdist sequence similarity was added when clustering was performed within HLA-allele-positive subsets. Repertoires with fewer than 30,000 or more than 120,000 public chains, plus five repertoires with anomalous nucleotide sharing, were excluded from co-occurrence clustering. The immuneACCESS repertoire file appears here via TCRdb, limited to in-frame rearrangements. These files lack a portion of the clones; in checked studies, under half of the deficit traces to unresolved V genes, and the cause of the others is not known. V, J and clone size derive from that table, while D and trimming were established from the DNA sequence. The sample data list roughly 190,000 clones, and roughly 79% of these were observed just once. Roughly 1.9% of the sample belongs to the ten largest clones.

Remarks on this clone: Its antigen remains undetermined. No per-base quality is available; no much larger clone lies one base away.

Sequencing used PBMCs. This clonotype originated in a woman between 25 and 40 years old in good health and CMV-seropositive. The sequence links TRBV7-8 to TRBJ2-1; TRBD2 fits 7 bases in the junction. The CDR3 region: CASRGERNEQFF. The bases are TGTGCCAGCCGGGGGGAGCGGAATGAGCAGTTCTTC.